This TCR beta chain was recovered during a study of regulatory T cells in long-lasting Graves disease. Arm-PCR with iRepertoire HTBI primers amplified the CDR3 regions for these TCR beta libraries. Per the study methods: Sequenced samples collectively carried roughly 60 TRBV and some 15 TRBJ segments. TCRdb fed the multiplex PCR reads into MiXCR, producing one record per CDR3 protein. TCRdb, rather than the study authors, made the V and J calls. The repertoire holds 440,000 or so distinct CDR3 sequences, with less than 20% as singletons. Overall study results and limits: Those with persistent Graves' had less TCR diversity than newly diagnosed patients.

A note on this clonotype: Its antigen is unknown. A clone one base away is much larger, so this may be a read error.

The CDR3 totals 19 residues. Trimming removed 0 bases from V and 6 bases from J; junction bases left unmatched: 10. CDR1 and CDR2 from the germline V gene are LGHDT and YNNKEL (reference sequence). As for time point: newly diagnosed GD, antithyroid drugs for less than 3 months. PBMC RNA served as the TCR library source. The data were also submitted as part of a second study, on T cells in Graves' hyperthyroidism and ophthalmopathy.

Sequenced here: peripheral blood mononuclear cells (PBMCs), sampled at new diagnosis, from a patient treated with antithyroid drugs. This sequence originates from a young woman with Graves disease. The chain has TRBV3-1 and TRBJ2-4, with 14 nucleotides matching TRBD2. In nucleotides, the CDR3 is TGTGCCAGCAGCCAAGATCCCTGGACTAGCGGGAGGACGCGAAACATTCAGTACTTC. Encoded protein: CASSQDPWTSGRTRNIQYF.